A single sample is the source of the 9 T cell receptor beta chains below, sequenced in a study of quantifying T cell responses using KT2 cells (dated by TCRdb to between 2016 and 2019). As for the study more broadly: RNA was DNase-treated and reverse transcribed with TCR alpha and beta constant-region primers, mostly using SuperScript III.

The method was UMI-ligation and nested PCR. Sequencer: Illumina MiSeq. A single-stranded oligonucleotide bearing the Illumina SP2 sequence and a UMI was ligated to the 3' end of the cDNA with T4 RNA ligase 1. PCR1 used about 4 cycles (98 degrees C 15 s, 69 degrees C 30 s, 72 degrees C 40 s), and the beta primer was an equimolar mix of RC1.1 and RC1.2 that covered TRBC1 and TRBC2. The public reads were reanalyzed by TCRdb: fastp trimming at Q25, MiXCR alignment, in-frame beta chains only. Rows are unified per CDR3 protein, each entry keeping the most common DNA and genes. For this sample the table gives around 44,000 distinct CDR3 sequences, of which about 17% were detected only once. The top ten clones comprise approximately 47% of the sample. The specimen sequenced was PBMCs spiked with cells of the T cell clone KT2. Every receptor here comes from a human donor.

The rearrangement uses TRBV20-1 and TRBJ2-3; TRBD1 agrees at 7 bases. Unmatched junction bases numbered 5, after V lost 3 bases and J lost 2 bases. Germline CDR1 is DFQATT and CDR2 is SNEGSKA (reference sequence). The CDR3 has 14 residues. CDR3 residues: CSASRQGYTDTQYF. The CDR3 DNA reads TGCAGTGCTAGCAGACAGGGATACACAGATACGCAGTATTTT.

The V and J genes are TRBV5-4 and TRBJ2-3; D is ambiguous. The CDR3 loop spans 12 amino acids. The germline V and J ends were trimmed by 1 base and 8 bases, with 8 bases remaining between them. Germline V gives CDR1 SGHNT, CDR2 YYREEE (reference sequence). CDR3 protein: CASSLSAGTQYF. CDR3 DNA sequence: TGTGCCAGCAGCTTGAGCGCAGGTACGCAGTATTTT. Supplemented by reference TRBV5-4 and TRBJ2-3, the full variable domain reads ETGVTQSPTHLIKTRGQQVTLRCSSQSGHNTVSWYQQALGQGPQFIFQYYREEENGRGNFPPRFSGLQFPNYSSELNVNALELDDSALYLCASSLSAGTQYFGPGTRLTVL.

This clonotype was detected ten times or more. This CDR3 is CASSSRTGGYTAFF. CDR3 DNA sequence: TGTGCCAGCAGCTCTCGGACAGGAGGATATACAGCTTTCTTT. The chain couples TRBV11-2 to TRBJ1-1; 7 nucleotides align to TRBD1. This CDR3 region has 14 residues. The trim removed 4 bases at V and 10 bases at J, leaving 12 bases unmatched. The germline CDR1 and CDR2 sequences are SGHAT and FQNNGV. Drawing the rest from reference TRBV11-2 and TRBJ1-1, the complete variable domain is EAGVAQSPRYKIIEKRQSVAFWCNPISGHATLYWYQQILGQGPKLLIQFQNNGVVDDSQLPKDRFSAERLKGVDSTLKIQPAKLEDSAVYLCASSSRTGGYTAFFGQGTRLTVV.

This clonotype has ten or more counts. This sequence joins TRBV7-2 and TRBJ2-3, with D perhaps TRBD1 (5 bases). The V gene lost 1 base and the J gene lost 11 bases, with 25 bases spanning the gap. Germline assignment: CDR1 SGHTA and CDR2 FQGNSA. There are 17 residues in the CDR3. The CDR3 DNA follows: TGTGCCAGCAGCTTAGAAGGTTGGGGCAGGTCCATGGAGTTGCAGTATTTT. Translation: CASSLEGWGRSMELQYF.

This clonotype was seen only a few times. V is TRBV20-1 and J is TRBJ2-5; tentatively, D is TRBD2 (5 bases). V was pared by 3 bases and J by 1 base, with 15 bases between. The CDR3 length is 15 residues. Per the germline V gene, CDR1 is DFQATT and CDR2 is SNEGSKA (reference sequence). CDR3 sequence: CSASAEGRPQETQYF. CDR3 DNA: TGCAGTGCTAGTGCCGAGGGTAGGCCCCAAGAGACCCAGTACTTC.

This clonotype was detected once. This sequence joins TRBV28 and TRBJ1-5; D might be TRBD1 (5 bases). CDR1 is MDHEN, CDR2 SYDVKM, per germline. The CDR3 is 12 residues long. V gave up 8 bases and J gave up 4 bases, with 9 bases separating them. The CDR3 sequence: CASRGTNQPQHF. CDR3 nucleotide sequence: TGTGCCAGCCGAGGGACGAATCAGCCCCAGCATTTT.

In nucleotides, the CDR3 is TGTGCCAGTAGTGGTGGACTAGCGGGAGTGCCTAGCACAGATACGCAGTATTTT. Amino acid sequence: CASSGGLAGVPSTDTQYF. The chain couples TRBV19 to TRBJ2-3, with 13 positions matching TRBD2. Germline V gene lookup returns CDR1 LNHDA and CDR2 SQIVND (reference sequence). V dropped 5 bases and J dropped 0; count of bases not matched to a gene: 8. The CDR3 is 18 amino acids. Combining the CDR3 with reference TRBV19 and TRBJ2-3 gives the whole variable domain DGGITQSPKYLFRKEGQNVTLSCEQNLNHDAMYWYRQDPGQGLRLIYYSQIVNDFQKGDIAEGYSVSREKKESFPLTVTSAQKNPTAFYLCASSGGLAGVPSTDTQYFGPGTRLTVL.

This clonotype was observed a handful of times. The rearrangement joins TRBV10-2 to TRBJ2-2; possible D gene TRBD2, 5 bases. Germline CDR1 is WSHSY and CDR2 is SAAADI. Trimming removed 3 bases from V and 4 bases from J, with 9 bases in between. CDR3 length: 14 amino acids. The CDR3 is CASSEAVFTGELFF. Written as DNA, the CDR3 is TGCGCCAGCAGTGAAGCGGTTTTCACCGGGGAGCTGTTTTTT.

The CDR3 nucleotides read TGTGCCAGCAGCCTACGACTAGCGGGGGCCCTTGGTGAGCAGTTCTTC. Its translation: CASSLRLAGALGEQFF. The chain combines TRBV7-2 with TRBJ2-1; 12 positions match TRBD2. V lost 5 bases and J lost 9; bases outside the gene matches: 11. The CDR3 covers 16 residues. Germline CDR1 reads SGHTA; CDR2 reads FQGNSA.